The 8 T cell receptor beta chains below all came from one sample that was sequenced in a study of CD8 T cells in ankylosing spondylitis listed by TCRdb under 2017. Libraries were made using 5' RACE. The instrument was an Illumina HiSeq 2500. The raw public data were reprocessed by TCRdb itself: fastp quality trimming at Q25, MiXCR clonotype calling, in-frame beta chains only. Every CDR3 protein is listed once, alongside the most common genes and DNA of its rows. Counted in this sample were around 280,000 distinct CDR3 sequences; around 18% of them appeared once. Of the sample, 7.5% to 9% falls within the top ten clones. Sequenced: blood, either unsorted or a sorted T cell fraction (not recorded which). These receptors all stem from a male donor with ankylosing spondylitis or in good health (not recorded which).

This clonotype has just a few counts. The CDR3: CASSLGVSNEQFF. DNA for the CDR3: TGTGCCAGCAGCTTAGGAGTCTCCAATGAGCAGTTCTTC. The rearrangement uses TRBV13 and TRBJ2-1, with D unclear. Trimming shortened V by 0 bases and J by 6 bases, and 6 bases separated the two germline ends. This CDR3 is built from 13 residues. Germline lookup yields CDR1 PRHDT and CDR2 FYEKMQ (reference sequence).

This clonotype was counted ten times or more. The chain carries TRBV5-1 and TRBJ2-5; 7 bases line up with TRBD1. The V gene's germline CDR1 is SGHRS and CDR2 YFSETQ. This CDR3 contains 14 residues. V lost 4 bases and J lost 5; bases outside the gene matches: 8. The CDR3 DNA sequence: TGCGCCAGCAGCCCCGAGACAGGGTCGGAGACCCAGTACTTC. Translated: CASSPETGSETQYF.

The chain uses TRBV20-1 and TRBJ2-1; D not resolved. The ends were cut back, 6 bases at V and 6 bases at J, with 12 bases in the middle. This CDR3 region has 12 residues. Germline CDR1 is DFQATT and CDR2 is SNEGSKA (reference sequence). Here the CDR3 DNA reads TGCAGTGCGACGGTATACCGCAATGAGCAGTTCTTC. Protein product: CSATVYRNEQFF.

This clonotype came up a few times. This CDR3 is CASSPKIRLGDTQYF. The CDR3 DNA follows: TGTGCCAGCAGCCCAAAGATCCGACTGGGGGATACGCAGTATTTT. The chain links TRBV7-9 to TRBJ2-3; D remains unclear. Germline V gives CDR1 SEHNR, CDR2 FQNEAQ (reference sequence). Trimming left V 5 bases short and J 6 bases short, with 18 bases between. The CDR3 is 15 residues long.

The chain has TRBV20-1 and TRBJ2-1; 8 bases are shared with TRBD2. Germline values: CDR1 DFQATT, CDR2 SNEGSKA (reference sequence). The CDR3 is made up of 18 amino acids. The ends lost 0 bases at V and 8 bases at J; junction bases unmatched: 18. The CDR3 spells CSARDLKGGLGTFDEQFF. The CDR3 DNA follows: TGCAGTGCTAGAGATCTCAAGGGGGGACTAGGTACCTTCGATGAGCAGTTCTTC.

This clonotype was detected a few times. The CDR3 protein is CASSPRASGYKETQYF. Written as DNA, the CDR3 is TGTGCCAGCAGCCCCAGGGCTAGCGGCTACAAAGAGACCCAGTACTTC. This chain connects TRBV13 to TRBJ2-5, with 7 nucleotides matching TRBD2. The CDR3 runs 16 residues. Germline-derived CDR1 and CDR2 are PRHDT and FYEKMQ (reference sequence). V lost 5 bases, J lost 3 bases, and 12 bases stayed unmatched.

The gene calls are TRBV12-3 or TRBV12-4 and TRBJ2-2; TRBD2 might be the D (6 bases). The CDR3 runs 16 residues. V was clipped by 7 bases and J by 7 bases, with 22 bases between them. CDR3: CASTAMSGWSYGELFF. The CDR3 nucleotides read TGTGCCAGCACCGCCATGAGCGGGTGGTCCTACGGGGAGCTGTTTTTT.

The gene calls are TRBV6-5 and TRBJ2-3; 8 nucleotides align to TRBD2. The CDR3 extends over 17 amino acids. V lost 0 bases to trimming and J lost 1 base; unmatched junction nucleotides: 6. The germline V gene encodes CDR1 MNHEY and CDR2 SVGAGI. The CDR3 protein is CASSYSGLAGRTDTQYF. CDR3 bases: TGTGCCAGCAGTTACTCCGGGTTAGCGGGGCGCACAGATACGCAGTATTTT.